These T cell receptor beta chains were read from a single sample in a study of read filtering for tumor transcriptome and immune sequencing. TCRdb analysed the reads with MiXCR anew, one entry per CDR3 protein. The sample consists of more than 20,000 distinct CDR3 sequences, roughly 23% of them appearing once. Sequenced sample: a population of CD138-negative cells sorted from bone marrow. All receptors come from a donor aged 40 or older with multiple myeloma. CDR3s include the opening cysteine and the closing phenylalanine or tryptophan.

CDR3,V,J
CASQEALHQETQYF,TRBV2,TRBJ2-5
CASSLQTDLEQFF,TRBV7-3,TRBJ2-1
CASSPSGGGDTQYF,TRBV7-9,TRBJ2-3
CASRIRGFSGANVLTF,TRBV7-8,TRBJ2-6
CASSPGTSGGDTQYF,TRBV7-3,TRBJ2-3
CAITLGWGAEGDEQFF,TRBV10-3,TRBJ2-1
CTSSQQGANVLTF,TRBV14,TRBJ2-6
CASSRGQGGNQPQHF,TRBV4-1,TRBJ1-5
CSARDARLPKMSEQFF,TRBV20-1,TRBJ2-1
CASSLVGRAGYF,TRBV7-8,TRBJ2-5
CSARAGTGGVSNQPQHF,TRBV20-1,TRBJ1-5
CASSPSGANVLTF,TRBV11-2,TRBJ2-6
CASSPGTGRNQPQHF,TRBV7-2,TRBJ1-5
CASSLVARTDTQYF,TRBV7-9,TRBJ2-3
CASSFGVGTNYGYTF,TRBV28,TRBJ1-2
CASSTRQTTNEKLFF,TRBV3-1,TRBJ1-4
CASSPGGQGDQPQHF,TRBV18,TRBJ1-5
CASTQTGGNQPQHF,TRBV12-3/TRBV12-4,TRBJ1-5
CASSPDRDSEQFF,TRBV5-1,TRBJ2-1